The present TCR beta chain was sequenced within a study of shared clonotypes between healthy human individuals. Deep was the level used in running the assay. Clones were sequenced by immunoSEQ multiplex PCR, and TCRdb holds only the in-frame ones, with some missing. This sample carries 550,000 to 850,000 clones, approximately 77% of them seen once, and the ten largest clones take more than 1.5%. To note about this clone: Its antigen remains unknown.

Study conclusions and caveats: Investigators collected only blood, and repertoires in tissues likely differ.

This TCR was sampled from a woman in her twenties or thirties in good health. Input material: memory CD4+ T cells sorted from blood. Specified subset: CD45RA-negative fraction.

In nucleotides, the CDR3 is TGCGCCAGCAGCCAAGCGATCTTATTCTCTGGAAACACCATATATTTT. This sequence encodes CASSQAILFSGNTIYF. V is TRBV4-1 and J is TRBJ1-3; D not resolved. CDR3 size: 16 residues. Trimming stripped 1 base from V and 0 bases from J, with 10 bases between. The germline V gene encodes CDR1 MGHRA and CDR2 YSYEKL.